This T cell receptor beta chain emerged from a study of radiotherapy plus CTLA-4 blockade in lung cancer. Generated by immunoSEQ multiplex PCR, the TCRdb table keeps only in-frame clones and is missing some. The profile shows 35,000 to 40,000 clones, 65% to 90% of them singletons. The CDR3 spans 14 residues. CDR1 and CDR2 (germline): MNHNS, SASEGT. Trimming shortened V by 3 bases and J by 8 bases, and 16 bases separated the two germline ends. This rearrangement joins TRBV6-1 to TRBJ1-2, with D possibly being TRBD1 (6 bases). The sample in question was peripheral blood, obtained from a patient treated with radiotherapy plus ipilimumab. The sequence came from a human donor with non-small cell lung cancer whose response to radiotherapy plus ipilimumab could not be evaluated. The CDR3 DNA is TGTGCCAGCAGTGAGGCCCAGGGGAGGGACGGCTACACCTTC. Translated: CASSEAQGRDGYTF.